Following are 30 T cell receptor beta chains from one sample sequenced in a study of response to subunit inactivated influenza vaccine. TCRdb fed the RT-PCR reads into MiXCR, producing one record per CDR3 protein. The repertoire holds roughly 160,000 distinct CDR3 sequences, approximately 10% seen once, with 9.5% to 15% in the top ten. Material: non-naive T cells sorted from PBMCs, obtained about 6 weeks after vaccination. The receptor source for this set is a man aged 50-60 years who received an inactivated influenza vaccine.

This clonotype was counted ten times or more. The CDR3 DNA is TGCAGTGCTAGAGAGCAACCCGGCCATGAGCAGTTCTTC. It encodes CSAREQPGHEQFF. V usage is TRBV20-1 and J usage is TRBJ2-1; no definite D call. The length of the CDR3 is 13 residues. V was shortened by 0 bases and J by 8 bases, with 11 bases between the two germline ends. The germline V gene has CDR1 DFQATT and CDR2 SNEGSKA (reference sequence).

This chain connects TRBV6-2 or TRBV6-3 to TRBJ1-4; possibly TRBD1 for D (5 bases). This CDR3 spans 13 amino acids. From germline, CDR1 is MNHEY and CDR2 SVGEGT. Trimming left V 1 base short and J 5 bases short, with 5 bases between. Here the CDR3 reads CASSYYRNEKLFF. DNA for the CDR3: TGTGCCAGCAGTTACTACAGGAATGAAAAACTGTTTTTT.

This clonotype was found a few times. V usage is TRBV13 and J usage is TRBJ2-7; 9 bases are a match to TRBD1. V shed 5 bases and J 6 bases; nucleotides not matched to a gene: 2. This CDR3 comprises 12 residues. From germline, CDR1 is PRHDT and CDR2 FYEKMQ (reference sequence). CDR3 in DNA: TGTGCCAGCAGCCGGGACAGGGCCGAGCAGTACTTC. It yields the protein CASSRDRAEQYF.

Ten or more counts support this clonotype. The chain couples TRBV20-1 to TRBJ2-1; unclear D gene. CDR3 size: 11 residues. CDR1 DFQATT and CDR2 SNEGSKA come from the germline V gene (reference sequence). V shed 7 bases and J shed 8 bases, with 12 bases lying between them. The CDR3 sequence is CSEKKGDEQFF. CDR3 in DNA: TGCAGTGAGAAGAAGGGCGATGAGCAGTTCTTC.

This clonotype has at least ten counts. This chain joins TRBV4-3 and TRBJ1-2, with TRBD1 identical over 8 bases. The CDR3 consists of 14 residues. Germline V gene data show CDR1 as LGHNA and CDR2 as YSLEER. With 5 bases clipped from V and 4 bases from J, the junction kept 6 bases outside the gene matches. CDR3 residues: CASSSAGGGYGYTF. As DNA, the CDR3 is TGCGCCAGCAGCTCGGCAGGGGGCGGCTATGGCTACACCTTC.

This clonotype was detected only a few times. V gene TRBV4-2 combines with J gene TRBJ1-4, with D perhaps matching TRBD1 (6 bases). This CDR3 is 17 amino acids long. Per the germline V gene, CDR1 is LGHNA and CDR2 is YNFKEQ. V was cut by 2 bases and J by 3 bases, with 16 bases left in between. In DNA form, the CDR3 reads TGTGCCAGCAGCCAATCCAAGTCCCGGGGGCCTAATGAAAAACTGTTTTTT. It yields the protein CASSQSKSRGPNEKLFF.

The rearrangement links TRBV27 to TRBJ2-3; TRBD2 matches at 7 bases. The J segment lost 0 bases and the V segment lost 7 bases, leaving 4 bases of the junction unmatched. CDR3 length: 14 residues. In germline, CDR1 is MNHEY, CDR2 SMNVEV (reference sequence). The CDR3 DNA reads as TGTGCCAGCAACGCGGGGGAGAGCACAGATACGCAGTATTTT. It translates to CASNAGESTDTQYF.

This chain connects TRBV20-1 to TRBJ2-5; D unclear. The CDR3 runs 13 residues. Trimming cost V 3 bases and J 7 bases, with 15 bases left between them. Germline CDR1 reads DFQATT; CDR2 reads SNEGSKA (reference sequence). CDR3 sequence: CSASQADGWTQYF. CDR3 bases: TGCAGTGCTAGTCAGGCGGACGGTTGGACCCAGTACTTC.

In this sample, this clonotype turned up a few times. The CDR3 nucleotides read TGTGCCAGCAGTTTAATAACCGGGGAGCTGTTTTTT. Translated, it gives CASSLITGELFF. The chain joins TRBV12-3 or TRBV12-4 to TRBJ2-2, with D hard to call. Trimming removed 2 bases from V and 5 bases from J, with 3 bases in between. CDR3 size: 12 residues.

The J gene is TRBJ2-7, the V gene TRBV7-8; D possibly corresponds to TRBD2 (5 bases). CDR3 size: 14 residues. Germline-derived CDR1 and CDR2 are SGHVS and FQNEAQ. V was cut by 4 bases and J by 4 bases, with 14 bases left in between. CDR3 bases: TGTGCCAGCAGCTCACCCCGGACGGGATACGAGCAGTACTTC. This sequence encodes CASSSPRTGYEQYF.

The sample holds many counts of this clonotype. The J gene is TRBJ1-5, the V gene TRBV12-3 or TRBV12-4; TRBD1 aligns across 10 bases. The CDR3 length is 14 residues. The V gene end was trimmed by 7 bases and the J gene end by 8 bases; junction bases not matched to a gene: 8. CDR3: CASTHGTGEKPQHF. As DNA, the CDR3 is TGTGCCAGCACCCACGGGACAGGGGAGAAGCCCCAGCATTTT.

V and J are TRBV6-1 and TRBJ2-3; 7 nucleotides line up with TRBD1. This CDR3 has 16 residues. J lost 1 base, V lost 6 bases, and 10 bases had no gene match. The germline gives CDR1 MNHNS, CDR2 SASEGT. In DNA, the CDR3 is TGTGCCAGCAGCCTAGGACAGGCTCGCGGCACAGATACGCAGTATTTT. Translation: CASSLGQARGTDTQYF.

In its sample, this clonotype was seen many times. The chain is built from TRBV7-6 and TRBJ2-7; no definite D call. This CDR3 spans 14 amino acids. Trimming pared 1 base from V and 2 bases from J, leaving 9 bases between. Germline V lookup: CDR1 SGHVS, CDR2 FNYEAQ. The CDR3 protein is CASSLGSGPYEQYF. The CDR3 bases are TGTGCCAGCAGCTTAGGGTCTGGGCCCTACGAGCAGTACTTC. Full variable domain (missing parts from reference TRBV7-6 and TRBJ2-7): GAGVSQSPRYKVTKRGQDVALRCDPISGHVSLYWYRQALGQGPEFLTYFNYEAQQDKSGLPNDRFSAERPEGSISTLTIQRTEQRDSAMYRCASSLGSGPYEQYFGPGTRLTVT.

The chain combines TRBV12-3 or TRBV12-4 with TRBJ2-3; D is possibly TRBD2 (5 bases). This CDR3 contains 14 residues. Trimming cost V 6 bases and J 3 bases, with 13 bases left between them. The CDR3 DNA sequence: TGTGCCAGCAGCTGGACTGGGCGGACAGATACGCAGTATTTT. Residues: CASSWTGRTDTQYF.

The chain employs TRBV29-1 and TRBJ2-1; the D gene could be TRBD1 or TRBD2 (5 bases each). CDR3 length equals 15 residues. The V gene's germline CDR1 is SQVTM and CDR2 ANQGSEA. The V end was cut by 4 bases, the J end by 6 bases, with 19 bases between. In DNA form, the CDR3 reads TGCAGCGTTGCGGTTGGGGGTCGGGTCGGCAATGAGCAGTTCTTC. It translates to CSVAVGGRVGNEQFF.

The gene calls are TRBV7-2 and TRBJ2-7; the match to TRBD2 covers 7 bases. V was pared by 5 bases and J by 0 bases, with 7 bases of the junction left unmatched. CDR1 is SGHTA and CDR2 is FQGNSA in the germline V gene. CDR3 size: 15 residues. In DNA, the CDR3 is TGTGCCAGCAGCCCAAGCGGGGTGAGCTCCTACGAGCAGTACTTC. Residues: CASSPSGVSSYEQYF.

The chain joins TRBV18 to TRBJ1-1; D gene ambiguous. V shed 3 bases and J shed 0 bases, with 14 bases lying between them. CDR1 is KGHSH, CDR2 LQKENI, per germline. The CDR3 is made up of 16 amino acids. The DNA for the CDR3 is TGTGCCAGCTCACCGAACGTCAGATCCATGAACACTGAAGCTTTCTTT. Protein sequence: CASSPNVRSMNTEAFF.

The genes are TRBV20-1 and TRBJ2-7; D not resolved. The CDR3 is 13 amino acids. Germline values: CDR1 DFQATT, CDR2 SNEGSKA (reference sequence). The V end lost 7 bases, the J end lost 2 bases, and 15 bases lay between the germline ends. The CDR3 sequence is CSGSRSETYEQYF. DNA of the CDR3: TGCAGTGGTTCGCGGTCTGAGACCTACGAGCAGTACTTC.

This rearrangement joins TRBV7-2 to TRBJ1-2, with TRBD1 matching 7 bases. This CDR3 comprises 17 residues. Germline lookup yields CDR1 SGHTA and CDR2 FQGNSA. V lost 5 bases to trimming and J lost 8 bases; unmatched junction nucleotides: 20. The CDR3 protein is CASSRDRVSGAAGGYTF. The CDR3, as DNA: TGTGCCAGCAGCCGAGACAGGGTCTCTGGGGCGGCAGGCGGCTACACCTTC.

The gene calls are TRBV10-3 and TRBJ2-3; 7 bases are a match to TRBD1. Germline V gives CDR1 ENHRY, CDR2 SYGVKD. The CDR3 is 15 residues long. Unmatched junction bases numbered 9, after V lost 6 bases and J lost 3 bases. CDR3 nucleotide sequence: TGTGCCATCAGCGTTGAGGGGGCCTTGACAGATACGCAGTATTTT. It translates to CAISVEGALTDTQYF.

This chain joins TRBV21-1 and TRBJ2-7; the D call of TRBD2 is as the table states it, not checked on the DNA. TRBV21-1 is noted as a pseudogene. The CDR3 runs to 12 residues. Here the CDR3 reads CASSRGGNEQYF. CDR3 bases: TGTGCCAGCTCCAGGGGAGGGAACGAGCAGTACTTC.

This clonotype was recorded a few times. As DNA, the CDR3 is TGTGCCAGCAGCTTGGATTGGGACAGGGAAGAGACCCAGTACTTC. It codes for CASSLDWDREETQYF. The chain is built from TRBV5-4 and TRBJ2-5, with 9 bases that match TRBD1. J gave up 3 bases and V 0 bases, and 3 bases lay outside the gene matches. CDR1 is SGHNT and CDR2 is YYREEE in the germline V gene (reference sequence). The CDR3 has 15 amino acids. The variable domain in full, completed from reference TRBV5-4 and TRBJ2-5, reads ETGVTQSPTHLIKTRGQQVTLRCSSQSGHNTVSWYQQALGQGPQFIFQYYREEENGRGNFPPRFSGLQFPNYSSELNVNALELDDSALYLCASSLDWDREETQYFGPGTRLLVL.

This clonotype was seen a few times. The CDR3 DNA follows: TGTGCCAGCCAAGGGACCTACGAGCAGTACTTC. Amino acids: CASQGTYEQYF. This chain uses TRBV7-9 with TRBJ2-7; no clear D. With 8 bases removed from V and 2 bases from J, the gap between germline ends came to 7 bases. The CDR3 has 11 amino acids. Germline V gives CDR1 SEHNR, CDR2 FQNEAQ (reference sequence).

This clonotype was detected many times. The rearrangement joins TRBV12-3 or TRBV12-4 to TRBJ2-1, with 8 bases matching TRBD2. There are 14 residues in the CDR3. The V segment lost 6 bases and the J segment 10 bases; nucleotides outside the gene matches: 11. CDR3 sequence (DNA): TGTGCCAGCAGGATAGCGGGACTATATGCCGAGCAGTTCTTC. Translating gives CASRIAGLYAEQFF.

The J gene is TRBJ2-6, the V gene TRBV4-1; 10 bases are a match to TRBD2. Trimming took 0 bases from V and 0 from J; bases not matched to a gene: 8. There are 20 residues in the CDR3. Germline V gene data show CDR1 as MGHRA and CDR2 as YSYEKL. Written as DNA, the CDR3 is TGCGCCAGCAGCCAAGACGAGCGGGAGGGCCCTAACTCTGGGGCCAACGTCCTGACTTTC. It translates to CASSQDEREGPNSGANVLTF.

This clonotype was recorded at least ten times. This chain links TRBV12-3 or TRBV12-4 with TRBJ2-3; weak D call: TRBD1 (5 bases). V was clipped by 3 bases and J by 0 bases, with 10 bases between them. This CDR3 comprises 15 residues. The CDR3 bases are TGTGCCAGCAGTTTCAGGGAATCTAGCACAGATACGCAGTATTTT. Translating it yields CASSFRESSTDTQYF.

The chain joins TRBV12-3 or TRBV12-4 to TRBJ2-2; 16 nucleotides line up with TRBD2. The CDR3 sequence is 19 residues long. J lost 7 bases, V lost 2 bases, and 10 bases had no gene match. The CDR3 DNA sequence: TGTGCCAGCAGTTTACCGACAGGGACTAGCGGGAGGGCCATCGGGGAGCTGTTTTTT. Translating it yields CASSLPTGTSGRAIGELFF.

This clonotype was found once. CDR3: CASSVEAGGYNEQFF. In nucleotides, the CDR3 is TGTGCCAGCAGCGTAGAAGCGGGCGGCTACAATGAGCAGTTCTTC. The V gene is TRBV9, the J gene TRBJ2-1; tentatively, D is TRBD2 (6 bases). This CDR3 comprises 15 residues. Trimming left V 0 bases short and J 3 bases short, with 10 bases between. Per germline, CDR1 SGDLS and CDR2 YYNGEE.

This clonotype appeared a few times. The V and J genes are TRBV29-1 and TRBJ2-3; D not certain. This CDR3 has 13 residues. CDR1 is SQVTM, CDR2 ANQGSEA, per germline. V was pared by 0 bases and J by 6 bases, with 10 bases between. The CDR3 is CSVEDPPEDTQYF. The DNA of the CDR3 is TGCAGCGTTGAAGATCCCCCCGAGGATACGCAGTATTTT.

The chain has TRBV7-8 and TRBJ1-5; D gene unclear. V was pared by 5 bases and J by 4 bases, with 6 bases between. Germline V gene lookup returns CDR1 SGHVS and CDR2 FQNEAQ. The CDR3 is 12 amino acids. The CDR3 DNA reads TGTGCCAGCAGCGCCAATAATCAGCCCCAGCATTTT. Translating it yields CASSANNQPQHF.